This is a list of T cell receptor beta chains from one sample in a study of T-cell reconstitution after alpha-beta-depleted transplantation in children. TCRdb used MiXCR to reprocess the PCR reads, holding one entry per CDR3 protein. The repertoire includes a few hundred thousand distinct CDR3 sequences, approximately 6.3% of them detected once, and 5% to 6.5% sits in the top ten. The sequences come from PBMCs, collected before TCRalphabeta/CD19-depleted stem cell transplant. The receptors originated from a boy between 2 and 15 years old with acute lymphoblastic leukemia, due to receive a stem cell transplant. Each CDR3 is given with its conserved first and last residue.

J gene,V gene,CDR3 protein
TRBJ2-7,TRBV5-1,CASSGGQGQLHEQYF
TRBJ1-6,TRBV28,CASNTGVAADSPLHF
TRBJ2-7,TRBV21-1,CASSKLKGGSYEQYF
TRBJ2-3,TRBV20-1,CSARARESGLGTDTQYF
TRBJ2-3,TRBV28,CASSTPADTQYF
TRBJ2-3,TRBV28,CASNKRDTQYF
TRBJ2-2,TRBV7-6,CATSLNPGLTNTGELFF
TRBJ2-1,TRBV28,CASTWGASGSDEQFF
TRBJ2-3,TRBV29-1,CSVGGAWDTQYF
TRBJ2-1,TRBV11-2,CASSHVGQGDREQFF
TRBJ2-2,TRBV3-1,CASSQVQRRTNTGELFF
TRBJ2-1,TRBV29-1,CSAIGLASNEQFF
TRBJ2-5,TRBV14,CASSQGGLRETQYF
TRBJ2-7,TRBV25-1,CASSDLTYEQYF
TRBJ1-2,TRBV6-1,CASSTTGKNYGYTF
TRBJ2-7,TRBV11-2,CASSSLAGGEQYF
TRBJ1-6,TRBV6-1,CASSDEVTENSPLHF
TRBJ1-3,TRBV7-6,CASSPTHSNPGNTIYF
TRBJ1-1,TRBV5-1,CASSLAVGDTEAFF
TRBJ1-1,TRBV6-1,CASSERNEAFF
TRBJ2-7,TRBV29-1,CSGGHSYEQYF
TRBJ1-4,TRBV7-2,CASSLDRGNEKLFF
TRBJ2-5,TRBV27,CASSLDREGETQYF
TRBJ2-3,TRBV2,CASREKTGTADTQYF
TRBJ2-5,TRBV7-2,CASSSPEKRQETQYF
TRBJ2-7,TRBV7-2,CASSLSGTPSSYEQYF
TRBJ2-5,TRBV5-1,CASSLQSRGAQETQYF
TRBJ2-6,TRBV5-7,CASSLFAGGQSGANVLTF
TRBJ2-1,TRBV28,CASGSGLEQFF
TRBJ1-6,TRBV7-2,CASSLQGVDSPLHF
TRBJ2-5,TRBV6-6,CASTVAGVETQYF
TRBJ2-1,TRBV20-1,CSARATSSSYNEQFF
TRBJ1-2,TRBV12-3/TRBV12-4,CASSIDGGWKGYTF
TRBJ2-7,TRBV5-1,CASRPSGGLTYEQYF
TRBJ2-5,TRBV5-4,CASSSRGGQETQYF
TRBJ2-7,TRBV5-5,CASSLVSGIGEQYF
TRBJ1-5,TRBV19,CASTLGQGGQPQHF
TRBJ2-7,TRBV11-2,CASSLGGGGSYEQYF
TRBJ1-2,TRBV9,CASSVEEGVYTF
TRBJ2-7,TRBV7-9,CASSSATNRGYEQYF
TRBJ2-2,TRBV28,CASSRAKGELFF
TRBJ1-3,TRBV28,CASLERSGGDTIYF
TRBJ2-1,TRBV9,CASSVGQGNEQFF
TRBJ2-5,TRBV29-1,CSVEESRGSQETQYF
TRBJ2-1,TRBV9,CASSIQTSGRGNEQFF
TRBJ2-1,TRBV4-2,CASSPQHGTSAYNEQFF
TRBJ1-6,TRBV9,CASSAADKSPLHF
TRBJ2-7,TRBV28,CASSFGRLAGYEQYF
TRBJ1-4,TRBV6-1,CASRTGTVEKLFF
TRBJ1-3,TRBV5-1,CASSPDAGNTIYF
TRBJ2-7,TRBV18,CASSTEVEQYF
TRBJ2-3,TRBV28,CASSLQGTDTQYF
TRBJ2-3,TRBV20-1,CSAQLNTQYF